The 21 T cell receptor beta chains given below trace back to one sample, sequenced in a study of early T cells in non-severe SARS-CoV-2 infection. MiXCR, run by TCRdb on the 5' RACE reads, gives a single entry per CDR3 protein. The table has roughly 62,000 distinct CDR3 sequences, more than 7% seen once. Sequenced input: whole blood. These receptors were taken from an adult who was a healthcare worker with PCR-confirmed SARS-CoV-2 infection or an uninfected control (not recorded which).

The chain's CDR3 is CASSSLDGYSNQPQHF. CDR3 coding DNA: TGTGCCAGCAGTTCCCTGGACGGCTATAGCAATCAGCCCCAGCATTTT. The rearrangement uses TRBV28 and TRBJ1-5; D not resolved. This CDR3 is built from 16 residues. Germline V CDR1 and CDR2: MDHEN, SYDVKM. The germline V and J ends were trimmed by 4 bases and 0 bases, with 13 bases remaining between them. Supplemented by reference TRBV28 and TRBJ1-5, the full variable domain reads DVKVTQSSRYLVKRTGEKVFLECVQDMDHENMFWYRQDPGLGLRLIYFSYDVKMKEKGDIPEGYSVSREKKERFSLILESASTNQTSMYLCASSSLDGYSNQPQHFGDGTRLSIL.

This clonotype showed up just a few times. CDR3 nucleotides: TGTGCCAGCAGCCGAACTAGCGGGAGGGCCGGAGAGACCCAGTACTTC. It specifies CASSRTSGRAGETQYF. The chain links TRBV12-3 or TRBV12-4 to TRBJ2-5; 13 nucleotides line up with TRBD2. V shed 6 bases and J 4 bases; nucleotides not matched to a gene: 8. The CDR3 covers 16 residues.

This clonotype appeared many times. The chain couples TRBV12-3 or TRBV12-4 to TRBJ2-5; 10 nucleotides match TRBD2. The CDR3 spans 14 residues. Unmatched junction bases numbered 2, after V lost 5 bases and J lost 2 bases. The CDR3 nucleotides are TGTGCCAGCAGTAGGACTAGCGGTCAAGAGACCCAGTACTTC. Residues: CASSRTSGQETQYF.

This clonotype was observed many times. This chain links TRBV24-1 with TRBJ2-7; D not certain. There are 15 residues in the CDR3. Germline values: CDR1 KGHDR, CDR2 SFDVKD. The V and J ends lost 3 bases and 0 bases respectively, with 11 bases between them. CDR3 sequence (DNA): TGTGCCACCAGTGATCCAAACAGTAACTCCTACGAGCAGTACTTC. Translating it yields CATSDPNSNSYEQYF.

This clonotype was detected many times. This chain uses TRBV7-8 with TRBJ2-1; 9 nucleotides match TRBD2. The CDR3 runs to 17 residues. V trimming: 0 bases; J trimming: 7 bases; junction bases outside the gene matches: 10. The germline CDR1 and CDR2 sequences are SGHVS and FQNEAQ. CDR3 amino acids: CASSLALRLAVSNEQFF. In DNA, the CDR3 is TGTGCCAGCAGCTTAGCGCTGAGACTAGCGGTTTCTAATGAGCAGTTCTTC.

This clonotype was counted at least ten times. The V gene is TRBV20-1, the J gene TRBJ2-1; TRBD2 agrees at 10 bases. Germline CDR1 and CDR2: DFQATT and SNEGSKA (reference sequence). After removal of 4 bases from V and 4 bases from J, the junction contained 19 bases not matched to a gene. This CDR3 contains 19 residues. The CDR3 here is CSAKRAEQPGLAYYNEQFF. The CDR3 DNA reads TGCAGTGCTAAACGTGCGGAACAACCGGGACTAGCGTATTACAATGAGCAGTTCTTC.

This CDR3 reads CSVIRQGHPYEQYF. CDR3 DNA sequence: TGCAGCGTTATCAGACAGGGACACCCCTACGAGCAGTACTTC. The J gene is TRBJ2-7, the V gene TRBV29-1; the match to TRBD1 covers 7 bases. V lost 5 bases and J lost 2; bases outside the gene matches: 9. CDR1 SQVTM and CDR2 ANQGSEA come from the germline V gene. CDR3 size: 14 residues.

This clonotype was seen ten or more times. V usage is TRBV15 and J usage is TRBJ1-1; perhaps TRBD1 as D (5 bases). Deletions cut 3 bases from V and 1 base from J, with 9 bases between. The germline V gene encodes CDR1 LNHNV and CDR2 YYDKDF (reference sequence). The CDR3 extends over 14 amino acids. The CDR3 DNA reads TGTGCCACCAGCAGCGGGGGGGAGAACACTGAAGCTTTCTTT. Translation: CATSSGGENTEAFF.

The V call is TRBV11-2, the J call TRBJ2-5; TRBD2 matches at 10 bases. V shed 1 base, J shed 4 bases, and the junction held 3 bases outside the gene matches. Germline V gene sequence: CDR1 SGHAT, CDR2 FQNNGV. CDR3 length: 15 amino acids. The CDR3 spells CASSLGAGGPETQYF. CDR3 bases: TGTGCCAGCAGCTTAGGAGCGGGAGGGCCAGAGACCCAGTACTTC.

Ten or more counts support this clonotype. CDR3 nucleotide sequence: TGTGCCAGCTCACCACCCATACTAGCGGGAGGGCTCTACAATGAGCAGTTCTTC. This translates into CASSPPILAGGLYNEQFF. The chain employs TRBV18 and TRBJ2-1; 13 bases agree with TRBD2. Trimming cost V 0 bases and J 3 bases; bases outside gene matches: 5. Germline lookup yields CDR1 KGHSH and CDR2 LQKENI. This CDR3 is 18 amino acids long.

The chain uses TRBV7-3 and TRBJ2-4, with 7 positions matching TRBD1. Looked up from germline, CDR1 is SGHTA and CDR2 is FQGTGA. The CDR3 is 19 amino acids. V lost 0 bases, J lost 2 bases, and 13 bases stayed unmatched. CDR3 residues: CASSLTKGGRMTTKNIQYF. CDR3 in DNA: TGTGCCAGCAGCTTAACGAAAGGGGGCAGGATGACAACCAAAAACATTCAGTACTTC. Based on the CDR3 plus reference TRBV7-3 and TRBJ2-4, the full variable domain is GAGVSQTPSNKVTEKGKYVELRCDPISGHTALYWYRQSLGQGPEFLIYFQGTGAADDSGLPNDRFFAVRPEGSVSTLKIQRTERGDSAVYLCASSLTKGGRMTTKNIQYFGAGTRLSVL.

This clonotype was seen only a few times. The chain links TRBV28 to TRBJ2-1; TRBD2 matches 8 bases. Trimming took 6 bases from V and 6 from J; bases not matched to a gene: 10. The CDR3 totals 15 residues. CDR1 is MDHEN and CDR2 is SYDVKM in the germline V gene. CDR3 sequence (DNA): TGTGCCAGCAGCCCGGGGGAGCGGGAGATCAATGAGCAGTTCTTC. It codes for CASSPGEREINEQFF.

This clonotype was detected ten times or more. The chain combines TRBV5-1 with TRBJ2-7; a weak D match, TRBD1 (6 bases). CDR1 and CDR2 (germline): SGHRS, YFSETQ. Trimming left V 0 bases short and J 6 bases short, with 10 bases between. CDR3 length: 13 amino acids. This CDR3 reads CASSLAQTGEQYF. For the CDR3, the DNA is TGCGCCAGCAGCTTGGCCCAGACAGGCGAGCAGTACTTC.

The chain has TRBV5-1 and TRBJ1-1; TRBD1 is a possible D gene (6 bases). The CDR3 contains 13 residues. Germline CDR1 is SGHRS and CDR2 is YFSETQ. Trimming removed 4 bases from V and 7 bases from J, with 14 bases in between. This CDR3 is CASSPGTPLEAFF. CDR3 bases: TGCGCCAGCAGCCCCGGGACACCCCTTGAAGCTTTCTTT.

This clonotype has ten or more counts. The CDR3 spells CASSFQSSYEQYF. The CDR3 region has the DNA TGTGCCAGCAGTTTCCAGAGCTCCTACGAGCAGTACTTC. The V gene is TRBV28, the J gene TRBJ2-7; D is unresolved. The V gene lost 3 bases and the J gene lost 0 bases, with 6 bases spanning the gap. The CDR3 spans 13 residues. Germline V CDR1 and CDR2: MDHEN, SYDVKM.

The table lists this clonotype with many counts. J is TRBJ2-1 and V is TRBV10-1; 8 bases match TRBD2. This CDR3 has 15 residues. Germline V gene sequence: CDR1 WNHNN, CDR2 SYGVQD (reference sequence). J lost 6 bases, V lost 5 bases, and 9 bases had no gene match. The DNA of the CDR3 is TGCGCCAGCAGTTACACCGGGACTAGTACCAATGAGCAGTTCTTC. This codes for CASSYTGTSTNEQFF.

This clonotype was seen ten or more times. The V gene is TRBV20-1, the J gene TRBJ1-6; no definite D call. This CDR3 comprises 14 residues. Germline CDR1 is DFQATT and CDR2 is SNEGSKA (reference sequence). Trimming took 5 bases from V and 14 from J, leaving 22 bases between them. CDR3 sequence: CSALGSRSSKTLHF. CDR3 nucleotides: TGCAGTGCTCTAGGGAGCAGGTCCTCGAAGACCCTCCACTTT.

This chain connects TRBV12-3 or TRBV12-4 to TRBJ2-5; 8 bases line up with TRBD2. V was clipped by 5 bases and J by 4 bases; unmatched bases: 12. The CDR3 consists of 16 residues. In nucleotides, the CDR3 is TGTGCCAGCAGTCCGGACAGCCCCGGGGGGGCAGAGACCCAGTACTTC. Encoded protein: CASSPDSPGGAETQYF.

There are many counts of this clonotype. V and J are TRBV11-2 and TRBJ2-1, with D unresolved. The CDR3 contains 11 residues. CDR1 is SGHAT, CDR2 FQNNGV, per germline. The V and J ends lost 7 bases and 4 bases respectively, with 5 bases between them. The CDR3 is CASTQYNEQFF. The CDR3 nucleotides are TGTGCCAGCACCCAGTACAATGAGCAGTTCTTC.

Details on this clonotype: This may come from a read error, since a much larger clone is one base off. CDR3 bases: TGTGCCTGCAGTTTACCAGGGGGTTTTGCGCCGAACACTGAAGCTTTCTTT. This codes for CACSLPGGFAPNTEAFF. The chain uses TRBV28 and TRBJ1-1; 7 nucleotides line up with TRBD1. The germline CDR1 and CDR2 sequences are MDHEN and SYDVKM. The CDR3 is 17 residues long.

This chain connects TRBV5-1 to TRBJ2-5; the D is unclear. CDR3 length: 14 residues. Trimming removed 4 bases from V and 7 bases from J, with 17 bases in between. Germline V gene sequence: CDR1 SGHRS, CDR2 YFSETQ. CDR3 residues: CASSEPASRRTQYF. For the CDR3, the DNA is TGCGCCAGCAGCGAGCCAGCAAGCAGGAGGACCCAGTACTTC.